Each of the 8 T cell receptor beta chains below was sequenced from the same sample in a study of response to subunit inactivated influenza vaccine. Using its own MiXCR run on the RT-PCR reads, TCRdb lists one record per CDR3 protein. The profile shows about 540,000 distinct CDR3 sequences, 12% to 15% of them singletons. This specimen was PBMCs from blood, taken roughly 13 days after vaccination. These receptors came from a man aged 50 to 59 who received an inactivated influenza vaccine.

The chain couples TRBV5-6 to TRBJ1-2; D is unclear. Germline CDR1 SGHDT, CDR2 YYEEEE. The CDR3 is 15 residues long. V was pared by 2 bases and J by 4 bases, with 15 bases between. The CDR3, as DNA: TGTGCCAGCAGCTTAGGTTCCGGGCGCCTCTATGGCTACACCTTC. Translated: CASSLGSGRLYGYTF.

This clonotype has only a few counts. The rearrangement joins TRBV7-8 to TRBJ2-5, with TRBD1 identical over 9 bases. V was clipped by 5 bases and J by 4 bases; unmatched bases: 14. The V gene's germline CDR1 is SGHVS and CDR2 FQNEAQ. The CDR3 is made up of 17 amino acids. The CDR3 protein is CASSPSGTGWLGETQYF. For the CDR3, the DNA is TGTGCCAGCAGCCCCAGCGGGACAGGGTGGTTGGGAGAGACCCAGTACTTC.

This clonotype showed up many times. The chain links TRBV29-1 to TRBJ1-1, with a weak D call TRBD1 (6 bases). Trimming took 4 bases from V and 0 from J, leaving 9 bases between them. CDR3 length: 13 amino acids. Germline V gene data show CDR1 as SQVTM and CDR2 as ANQGSEA. The CDR3 coding sequence is TGCAGCGTTGGGAGGGGGATGAACACTGAAGCTTTCTTT. Translated, it gives CSVGRGMNTEAFF.

This clonotype was detected only a few times. The chain has TRBV5-1 and TRBJ2-1; 8 positions match TRBD1. After removal of 0 bases from V and 6 bases from J, the junction contained 5 bases not matched to a gene. From germline, CDR1 is SGHRS and CDR2 YFSETQ. The CDR3 covers 15 residues. The CDR3 reads CASSLAGGGLNEQFF. The CDR3 DNA follows: TGCGCCAGCAGCTTGGCAGGGGGCGGCCTCAATGAGCAGTTCTTC. The complete variable domain, with remaining parts taken from reference TRBV5-1 and TRBJ2-1, reads KAGVTQTPRYLIKTRGQQVTLSCSPISGHRSVSWYQQTPGQGLQFLFEYFSETQRNKGNFPGRFSGRQFSNSRSEMNVSTLELGDSALYLCASSLAGGGLNEQFFGPGTRLTVL.

This clonotype was counted only a few times. The rearrangement uses TRBV7-2 and TRBJ2-3, with 10 bases lining up with TRBD2. Unmatched junction bases numbered 7, after V lost 2 bases and J lost 2 bases. The germline V gene has CDR1 SGHTA and CDR2 FQGNSA. This CDR3 has 17 residues. CDR3 in amino acids: CASSLFLAGALTDTQYF. CDR3 coding DNA: TGTGCCAGCAGCTTATTCCTAGCGGGAGCCCTCACAGATACGCAGTATTTT. Supplemented by reference TRBV7-2 and TRBJ2-3, the full variable domain reads GAGVSQSPSNKVTEKGKDVELRCDPISGHTALYWYRQSLGQGLEFLIYFQGNSAPDKSGLPSDRFSAERTGGSVSTLTIQRTQQEDSAVYLCASSLFLAGALTDTQYFGPGTRLTVL.

The rearrangement uses TRBV19 and TRBJ1-5; TRBD1 agrees at 7 bases. With V trimmed by 5 bases and J by 5 bases, 3 bases remained unmatched. This CDR3 spans 13 amino acids. Per the germline V gene, CDR1 is LNHDA and CDR2 is SQIVND (reference sequence). CDR3 bases: TGTGCCAGTAGTGTGCAGGGGGATCAGCCCCAGCATTTT. Translation: CASSVQGDQPQHF.

This clonotype was picked up a small number of times. The J gene is TRBJ2-5, the V gene TRBV12-3 or TRBV12-4; 8 bases align to TRBD1. CDR3 length equals 15 residues. J gave up 5 bases and V 6 bases, and 11 bases lay outside the gene matches. CDR3: CASSPTGGGGETQYF. As DNA, the CDR3 is TGTGCCAGCAGCCCCACAGGGGGAGGTGGGGAGACCCAGTACTTC.

This clonotype was seen ten or more times. The chain employs TRBV11-2 and TRBJ1-2; 10 bases map to TRBD1. V lost 4 bases to trimming and J lost 5 bases; unmatched junction nucleotides: 7. The CDR3 is made up of 15 amino acids. From germline, CDR1 is SGHAT and CDR2 FQNNGV. CDR3 in DNA: TGTGCCAGCAGCTCGACTCGGACAGGGGGATATGGCTACACCTTC. It encodes CASSSTRTGGYGYTF.